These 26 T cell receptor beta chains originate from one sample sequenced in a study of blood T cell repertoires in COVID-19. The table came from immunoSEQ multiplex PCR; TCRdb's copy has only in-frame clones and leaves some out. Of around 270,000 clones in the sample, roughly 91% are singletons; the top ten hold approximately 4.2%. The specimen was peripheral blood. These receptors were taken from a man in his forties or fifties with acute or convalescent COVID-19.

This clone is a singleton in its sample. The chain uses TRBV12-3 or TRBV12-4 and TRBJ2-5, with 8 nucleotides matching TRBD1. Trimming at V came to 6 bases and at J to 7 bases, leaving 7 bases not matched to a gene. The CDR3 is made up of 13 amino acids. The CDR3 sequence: CASSTGGRGTQYF. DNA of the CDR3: TGTGCCAGCAGCACAGGGGGACGAGGGACCCAGTACTTC.

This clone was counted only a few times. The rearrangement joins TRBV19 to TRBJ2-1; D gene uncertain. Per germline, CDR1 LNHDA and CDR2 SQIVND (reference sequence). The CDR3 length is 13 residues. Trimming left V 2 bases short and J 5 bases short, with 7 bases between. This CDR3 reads CASSITSHNEQFF. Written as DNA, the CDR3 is TGTGCCAGTAGTATAACTTCCCACAATGAGCAGTTCTTC.

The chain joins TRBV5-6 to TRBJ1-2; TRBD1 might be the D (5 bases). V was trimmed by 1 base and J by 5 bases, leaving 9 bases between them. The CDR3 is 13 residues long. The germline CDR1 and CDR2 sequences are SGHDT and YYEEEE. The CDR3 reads CASSLRQRYGYTF. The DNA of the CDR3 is TGTGCCAGCAGCTTGAGACAGCGTTATGGCTACACCTTC. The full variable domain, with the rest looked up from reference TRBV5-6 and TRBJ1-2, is DAGVTQSPTHLIKTRGQQVTLRCSPKSGHDTVSWYQQALGQGPQFIFQYYEEEERQRGNFPDRFSGHQFPNYSSELNVNALLLGDSALYLCASSLRQRYGYTFGSGTRLTVV.

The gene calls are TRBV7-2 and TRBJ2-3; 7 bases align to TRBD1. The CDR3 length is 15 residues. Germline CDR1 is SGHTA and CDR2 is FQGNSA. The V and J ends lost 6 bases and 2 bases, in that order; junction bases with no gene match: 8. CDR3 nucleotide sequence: TGTGCCAGCAGTCGACAGGGAGCTATCACAGATACGCAGTATTTT. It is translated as CASSRQGAITDTQYF.

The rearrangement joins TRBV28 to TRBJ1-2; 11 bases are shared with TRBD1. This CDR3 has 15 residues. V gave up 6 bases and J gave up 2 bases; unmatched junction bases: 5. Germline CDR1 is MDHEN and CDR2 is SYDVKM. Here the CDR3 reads CASSSGQGANYGYTF. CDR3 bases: TGTGCCAGCAGCTCCGGACAGGGGGCGAACTATGGCTACACCTTC.

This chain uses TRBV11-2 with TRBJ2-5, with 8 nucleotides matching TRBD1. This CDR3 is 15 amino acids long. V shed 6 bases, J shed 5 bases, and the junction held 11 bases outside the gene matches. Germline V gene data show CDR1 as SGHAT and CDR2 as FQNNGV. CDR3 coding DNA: TGTGCCAGCAGTTCCAAACCGGACAGGGACGAGACCCAGTACTTC. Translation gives CASSSKPDRDETQYF. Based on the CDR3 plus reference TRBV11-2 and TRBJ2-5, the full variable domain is EAGVAQSPRYKIIEKRQSVAFWCNPISGHATLYWYQQILGQGPKLLIQFQNNGVVDDSQLPKDRFSAERLKGVDSTLKIQPAKLEDSAVYLCASSSKPDRDETQYFGPGTRLLVL.

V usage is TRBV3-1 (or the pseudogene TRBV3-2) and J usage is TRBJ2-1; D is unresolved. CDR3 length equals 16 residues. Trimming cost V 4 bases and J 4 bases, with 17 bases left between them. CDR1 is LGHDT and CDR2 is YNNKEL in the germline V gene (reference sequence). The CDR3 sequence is CASSPSTAVHYNEQFF. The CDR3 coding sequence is TGTGCCAGCAGCCCATCAACGGCGGTCCATTACAATGAGCAGTTCTTC.

CDR3 residues: CASRSQGSLYNEQFF. In DNA, the CDR3 is TGTGCCAGTAGATCCCAGGGGTCCCTTTACAATGAGCAGTTCTTC. The chain links TRBV19 to TRBJ2-1, with a weak D call TRBD1 (6 bases). Germline V gene sequence: CDR1 LNHDA, CDR2 SQIVND (reference sequence). The CDR3 loop spans 15 amino acids. Between the trimmed V and J ends, which lost 6 bases and 4 bases, there was a span of 16 bases.

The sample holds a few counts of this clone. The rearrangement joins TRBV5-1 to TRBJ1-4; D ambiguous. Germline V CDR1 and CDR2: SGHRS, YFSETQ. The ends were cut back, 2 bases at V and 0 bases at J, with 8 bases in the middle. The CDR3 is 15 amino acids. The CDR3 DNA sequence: TGCGCCAGCAGCTTAATGGGCGCAACTAATGAAAAACTGTTTTTT. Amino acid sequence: CASSLMGATNEKLFF.

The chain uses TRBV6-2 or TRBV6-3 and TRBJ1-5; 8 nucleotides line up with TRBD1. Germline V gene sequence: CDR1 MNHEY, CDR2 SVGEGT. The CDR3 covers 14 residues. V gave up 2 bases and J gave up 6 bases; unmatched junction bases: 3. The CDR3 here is CASSYGQGGQPQHF. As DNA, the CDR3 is TGTGCCAGCAGTTACGGACAGGGTGGTCAGCCCCAGCATTTT.

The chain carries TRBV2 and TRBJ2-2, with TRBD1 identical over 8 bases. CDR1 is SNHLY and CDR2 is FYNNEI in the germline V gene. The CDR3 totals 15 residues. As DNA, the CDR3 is TGTGCTCGGCAGAGAGGGCAGGGGGCTGCCGGGGAGCTGTTTTTT. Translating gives CARQRGQGAAGELFF. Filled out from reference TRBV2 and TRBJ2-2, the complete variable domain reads EPEVTQTPSHQVTQMGQEVILRCVPISNHLYFYWYRQILGQKVEFLVSFYNNEISEKSEIFDDQFSVERPDGSNFTLKIRSTKLEDSAMYFCARQRGQGAAGELFFGEGSRLTVL.

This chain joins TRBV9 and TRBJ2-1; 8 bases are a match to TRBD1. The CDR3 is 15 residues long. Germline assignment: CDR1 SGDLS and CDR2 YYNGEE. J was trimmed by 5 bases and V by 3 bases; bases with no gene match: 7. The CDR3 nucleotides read TGTGCCAGCAGCGCATCCGGGACAGGTAACAATGAGCAGTTCTTC. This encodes CASSASGTGNNEQFF.

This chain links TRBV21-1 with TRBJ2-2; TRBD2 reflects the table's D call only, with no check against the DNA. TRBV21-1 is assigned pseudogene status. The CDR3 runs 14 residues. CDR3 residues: CASSKGWSTGELFF. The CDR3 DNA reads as TGTGCCAGCAGCAAGGGTTGGAGTACCGGGGAGCTGTTTTTT.

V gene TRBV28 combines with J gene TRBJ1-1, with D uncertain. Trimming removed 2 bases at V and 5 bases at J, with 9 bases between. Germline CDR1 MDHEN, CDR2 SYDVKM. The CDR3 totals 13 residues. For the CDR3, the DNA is TGTGCCAGCAGTTTAGGTATTAGTACTGAAGCTTTCTTT. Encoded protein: CASSLGISTEAFF.

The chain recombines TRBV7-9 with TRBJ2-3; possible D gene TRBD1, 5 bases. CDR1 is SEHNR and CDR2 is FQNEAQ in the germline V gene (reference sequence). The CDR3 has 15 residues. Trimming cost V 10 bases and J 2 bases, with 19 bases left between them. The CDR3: CATTKGQAATDTQYF. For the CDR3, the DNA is TGTGCCACTACTAAGGGGCAGGCGGCCACAGATACGCAGTATTTT. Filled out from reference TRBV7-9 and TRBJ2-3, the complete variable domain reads DTGVSQNPRHKITKRGQNVTFRCDPISEHNRLYWYRQTLGQGPEFLTYFQNEAQLEKSRLLSDRFSAERPKGSFSTLEIQRTEQGDSAMYLCATTKGQAATDTQYFGPGTRLTVL.

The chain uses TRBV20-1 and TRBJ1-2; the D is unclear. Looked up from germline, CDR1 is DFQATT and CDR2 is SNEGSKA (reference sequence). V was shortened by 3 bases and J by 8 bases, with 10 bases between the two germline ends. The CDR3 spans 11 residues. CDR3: CSASGPGGYTF. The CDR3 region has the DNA TGCAGTGCTAGTGGCCCAGGAGGCTACACCTTC.

The CDR3 loop is CASSLTAGYGQPQHF. The CDR3 region has the DNA TGCGCCAGCAGCTTGACCGCGGGTTACGGTCAGCCCCAGCATTTT. V usage is TRBV5-1 and J usage is TRBJ1-5; D is unresolved. CDR1 SGHRS and CDR2 YFSETQ come from the germline V gene. The CDR3 is made up of 15 amino acids. V was clipped by 1 base and J by 6 bases, with 14 bases between them.

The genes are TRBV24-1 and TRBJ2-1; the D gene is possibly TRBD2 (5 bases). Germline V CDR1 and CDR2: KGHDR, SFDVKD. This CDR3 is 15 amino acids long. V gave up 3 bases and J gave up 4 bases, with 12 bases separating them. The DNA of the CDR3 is TGTGCCACCAGTGATCCGGGATGGCATTACAATGAGCAGTTCTTC. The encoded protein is CATSDPGWHYNEQFF.

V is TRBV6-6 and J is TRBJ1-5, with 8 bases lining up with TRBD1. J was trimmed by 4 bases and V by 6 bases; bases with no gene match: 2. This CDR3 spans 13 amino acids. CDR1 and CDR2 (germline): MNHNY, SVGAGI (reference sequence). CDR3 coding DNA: TGTGCCAGCAGGGACAGGGTAAATCAGCCCCAGCATTTT. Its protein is CASRDRVNQPQHF.

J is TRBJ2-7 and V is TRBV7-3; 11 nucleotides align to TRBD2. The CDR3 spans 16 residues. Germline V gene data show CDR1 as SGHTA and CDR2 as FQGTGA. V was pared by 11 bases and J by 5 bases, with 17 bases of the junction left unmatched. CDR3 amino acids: CASSFRLAGSLNEQYF. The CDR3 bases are TGTGCCTCCTCGTTCAGACTAGCGGGGTCCCTCAACGAGCAGTACTTC.

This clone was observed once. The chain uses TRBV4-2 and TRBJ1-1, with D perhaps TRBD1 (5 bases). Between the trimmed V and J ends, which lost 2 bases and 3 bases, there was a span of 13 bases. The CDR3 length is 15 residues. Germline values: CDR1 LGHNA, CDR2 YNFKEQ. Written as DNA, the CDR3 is TGTGCCAGCAGCCAACAGGGTGCGGGGCACACTGAAGCTTTCTTT. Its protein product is CASSQQGAGHTEAFF.

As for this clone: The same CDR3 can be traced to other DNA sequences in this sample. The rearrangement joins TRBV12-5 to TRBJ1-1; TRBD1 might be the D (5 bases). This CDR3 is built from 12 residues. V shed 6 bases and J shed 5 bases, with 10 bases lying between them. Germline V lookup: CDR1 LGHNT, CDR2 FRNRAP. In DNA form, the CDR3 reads TGTGCTAGTGGACCGCGGGGGACTGAAGCTTTCTTT. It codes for CASGPRGTEAFF.

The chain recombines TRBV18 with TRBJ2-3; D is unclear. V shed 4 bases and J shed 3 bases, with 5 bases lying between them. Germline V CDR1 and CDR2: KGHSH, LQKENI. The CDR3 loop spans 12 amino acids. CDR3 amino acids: CASSRRTDTQYF. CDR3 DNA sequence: TGTGCCAGCTCACGTCGGACAGATACGCAGTATTTT.

CDR3 residues: CASSLVPRGGGELFF. The CDR3 coding sequence is TGTGCCAGCAGCTTGGTCCCCAGAGGGGGCGGGGAGCTGTTTTTT. The chain is built from TRBV5-6 and TRBJ2-2; perhaps TRBD1 as D (6 bases). The CDR3 is 15 residues long. V was shortened by 0 bases and J by 7 bases, with 13 bases between the two germline ends. Per germline, CDR1 SGHDT and CDR2 YYEEEE.

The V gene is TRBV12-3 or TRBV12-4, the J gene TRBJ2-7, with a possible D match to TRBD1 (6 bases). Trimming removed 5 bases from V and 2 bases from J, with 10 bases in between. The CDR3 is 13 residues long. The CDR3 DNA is TGTGCCAGCAGTCGTCGGGACACCTACGAGCAGTACTTC. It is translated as CASSRRDTYEQYF.

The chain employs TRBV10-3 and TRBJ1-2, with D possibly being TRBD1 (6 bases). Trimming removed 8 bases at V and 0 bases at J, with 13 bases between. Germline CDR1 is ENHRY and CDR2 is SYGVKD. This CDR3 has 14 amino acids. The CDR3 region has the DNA TGTGCCATCGGTCGACAGGTTGCTAACTATGGCTACACCTTC. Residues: CAIGRQVANYGYTF.